A single sample gave rise to the 21 T cell receptor beta chains below, sequenced in a study of cytomegalovirus exposure and HLA in healthy donors. PCR primers comprised 60 Vbeta and 13 Jbeta primers. The table came from immunoSEQ multiplex PCR; TCRdb's copy has only in-frame clones and leaves some out. The sample yields 150,000 or so clones, 70% to 90% seen once. The specimen sequenced was PBMCs. The receptors were sampled from a woman younger than 30 in good health and CMV-seronegative.

The chain combines TRBV5-1 with TRBJ2-5; 13 bases map to TRBD2. Per germline, CDR1 SGHRS and CDR2 YFSETQ. This CDR3 is 18 amino acids long. V shed 0 bases and J 5 bases; nucleotides not matched to a gene: 10. The CDR3 DNA follows: TGCGCCAGCAGCTTGGAACTAGCGGGAGGGCCGCCAAAGGAGACCCAGTACTTC. Amino acids: CASSLELAGGPPKETQYF.

The rearrangement links TRBV2 to TRBJ1-1; D not certain. Per the germline V gene, CDR1 is SNHLY and CDR2 is FYNNEI. The CDR3 contains 13 residues. V was trimmed by 7 bases and J by 0 bases, leaving 9 bases between them. CDR3 region: CASTASMNTEAFF. CDR3 nucleotides: TGTGCCAGCACCGCAAGCATGAACACTGAAGCTTTCTTT.

The rearrangement joins TRBV27 to TRBJ2-1; maybe TRBD1 (6 bases). This CDR3 has 14 residues. Per germline, CDR1 MNHEY and CDR2 SMNVEV (reference sequence). Trimming removed 5 bases at V and 0 bases at J, with 8 bases between. The CDR3 spells CASSPDSSYNEQFF. CDR3 bases: TGTGCCAGCAGTCCGGACAGCTCCTACAATGAGCAGTTCTTC.

V gene TRBV10-3 combines with J gene TRBJ2-7, with a possible D match to TRBD1 (6 bases). Looked up from germline, CDR1 is ENHRY and CDR2 is SYGVKD. This CDR3 has 13 residues. The V end lost 10 bases, the J end lost 4 bases, and 17 bases lay between the germline ends. The DNA of the CDR3 is TGTGCCACGGCAGGGGACGGTCGGTACGAGCAGTACTTC. It encodes CATAGDGRYEQYF.

A few counts support this clone. The chain joins TRBV5-6 to TRBJ2-7; D possibly corresponds to TRBD1 (6 bases). Germline V lookup: CDR1 SGHDT, CDR2 YYEEEE. This CDR3 is built from 14 residues. Trimming took 0 bases from V and 3 from J, leaving 10 bases between them. CDR3 amino acids: CASSLGSGDYEQYF. The CDR3 bases are TGTGCCAGCAGCTTGGGATCAGGGGACTACGAGCAGTACTTC.

V and J are TRBV28 and TRBJ2-6; TRBD1 agrees at 7 bases. The CDR3 contains 16 residues. Germline values: CDR1 MDHEN, CDR2 SYDVKM. The trim removed 3 bases at V and 4 bases at J, leaving 6 bases unmatched. In DNA, the CDR3 is TGTGCCAGCAGTTTCAGGACAGGCATCGGGGCCAACGTCCTGACTTTC. Its protein is CASSFRTGIGANVLTF.

The V call is TRBV6-1, the J call TRBJ2-5; D remains unclear. Germline-derived CDR1 and CDR2 are MNHNS and SASEGT. V dropped 2 bases and J dropped 5 bases, with 12 bases sitting between them. The CDR3 contains 14 residues. The CDR3 protein is CASSESQHPETQYF. In DNA, the CDR3 is TGTGCCAGCAGTGAATCACAGCATCCCGAGACCCAGTACTTC.

V usage is TRBV6-1 and J usage is TRBJ1-1, with TRBD1 matching 7 bases. Germline CDR1 MNHNS, CDR2 SASEGT. This CDR3 region has 14 residues. Losses at the gene ends were 3 bases for V and 4 bases for J; bases not matched to a gene: 5. CDR3 DNA sequence: TGTGCCAGCAGTGACCAGGGGGGCGGCACTGAAGCTTTCTTT. The encoded protein is CASSDQGGGTEAFF.

The chain recombines TRBV19 with TRBJ2-1; 7 bases align to TRBD1. The germline gives CDR1 LNHDA, CDR2 SQIVND (reference sequence). Trimming cost V 1 base and J 0 bases; bases outside gene matches: 6. This CDR3 is built from 17 residues. CDR3 amino acids: CASSIGDSLSSYNEQFF. CDR3 coding DNA: TGTGCCAGTAGTATAGGGGACAGCCTGAGCTCCTACAATGAGCAGTTCTTC.

CDR3 region: CASSPRGLDRGLYGYTF. The CDR3 DNA is TGTGCCAGCTCACCCCGCGGATTGGACAGGGGGCTCTATGGCTACACCTTC. This chain connects TRBV18 to TRBJ1-2; 11 positions match TRBD1. Unmatched junction bases numbered 10, after V lost 3 bases and J lost 4 bases. The CDR3 is made up of 17 amino acids. The germline CDR1 and CDR2 sequences are KGHSH and LQKENI.

J is TRBJ2-3 and V is TRBV4-1; 9 nucleotides agree with TRBD2. Germline trimming cut 4 bases from V and 0 bases from J; bases unmatched to any gene: 17. CDR1 is MGHRA and CDR2 is YSYEKL in the germline V gene. The CDR3 runs 20 residues. In DNA form, the CDR3 reads TGCGCCAGCAGCCGAAACGACCCTATAGCGGGGGCCCTGAGCACAGATACGCAGTATTTT. Translating gives CASSRNDPIAGALSTDTQYF.

V and J are TRBV7-2 and TRBJ2-5, with 9 bases aligning to TRBD2. The last part of the DNA fits TRBJ2-7 better; the J call may be wrong. This CDR3 has 15 residues. Germline loops: CDR1 SGHTA, CDR2 FQGNSA. The CDR3 DNA reads TGTGCCAGCAGCTCCTATAGCGGGAGTGGTTACGAGCAGTACTTC. This encodes CASSSYSGSGYEQYF.

The chain employs TRBV1 and TRBJ1-2; TRBD1 is the table's D call and was not checked against the DNA. TRBV1 is described as a pseudogene. The CDR3 loop spans 14 amino acids. The CDR3 nucleotides are TGCACCAGCAGCCAGCTCAGGCCCAACTATGGCTACACCTTC. This sequence encodes CTSSQLRPNYGYTF.

The chain uses TRBV4-1 and TRBJ2-3; D is unresolved. The CDR3 extends over 15 amino acids. CDR1 is MGHRA and CDR2 is YSYEKL in the germline V gene. V lost 0 bases, J lost 2 bases, and 9 bases lay in between. The CDR3 reads CASSQEMRITDTQYF. The CDR3 DNA reads TGCGCCAGCAGCCAAGAGATGCGTATCACAGATACGCAGTATTTT.

The rearrangement uses TRBV18 and TRBJ2-3, with 8 positions matching TRBD2. The CDR3 has 15 residues. The V gene's germline CDR1 is KGHSH and CDR2 LQKENI. Trimming took 4 bases from V and 6 from J; bases not matched to a gene: 9. Written as DNA, the CDR3 is TGTGCCAGCTCACTAAGCGGGGGCTCTTCCGATACGCAGTATTTT. Translation gives CASSLSGGSSDTQYF.

Remarks on this clone: At the DNA level, this CDR3 is encoded by other sequences in the same sample as well. The gene calls are TRBV19 and TRBJ1-5; TRBD1 might be the D (6 bases). CDR3 length: 15 residues. The germline CDR1 and CDR2 sequences are LNHDA and SQIVND (reference sequence). Trimming stripped 3 bases from V and 2 bases from J, with 11 bases between. CDR3 loop: CASSIGTRGNQPQHF. The CDR3 DNA is TGTGCCAGTAGTATTGGGACACGTGGCAATCAGCCCCAGCATTTT.

The V call is TRBV4-1, the J call TRBJ2-1, with 7 positions matching TRBD2. The junction had 9 bases not matched to a gene; V was cut back by 1 base and J by 9 bases. Germline V gene lookup returns CDR1 MGHRA and CDR2 YSYEKL. The CDR3 consists of 15 residues. CDR3 sequence reads: CASSQGQTSSGEQFF. CDR3 nucleotide sequence: TGCGCCAGCAGCCAAGGACAGACTAGCTCGGGTGAGCAGTTCTTC.

This clone was observed a single time. This chain connects TRBV2 to TRBJ1-4; D might be TRBD1 (5 bases). CDR1 SNHLY and CDR2 FYNNEI come from the germline V gene. The CDR3 loop spans 14 amino acids. Trimming removed 6 bases at V and 3 bases at J, with 11 bases between. In DNA form, the CDR3 reads TGTGCCAGCAGGAGGGGCGGGGCTAATGAAAAACTGTTTTTT. Translation: CASRRGGANEKLFF.

The V call is TRBV28, the J call TRBJ1-2; 10 bases map to TRBD1. Germline lookup yields CDR1 MDHEN and CDR2 SYDVKM. Unmatched junction bases numbered 5, after V lost 3 bases and J lost 4 bases. The CDR3 is 15 amino acids. In DNA form, the CDR3 reads TGTGCCAGCAGTTTTCCGGGACAGGGGCCCTATGGCTACACCTTC. It codes for CASSFPGQGPYGYTF.

V is TRBV29-1 and J is TRBJ2-1, with 12 bases that match TRBD2. V was clipped by 4 bases and J by 4 bases; unmatched bases: 2. The CDR3 runs 14 residues. CDR1 SQVTM and CDR2 ANQGSEA come from the germline V gene. The CDR3 DNA follows: TGCAGCGTTGTACTAGCGGGGGGTTACAATGAGCAGTTCTTC. Translated, it gives CSVVLAGGYNEQFF.

There are a few counts of this clone. The chain has TRBV6-1 and TRBJ2-7; D remains ambiguous. Per the germline V gene, CDR1 is MNHNS and CDR2 is SASEGT. The CDR3 sequence is 13 residues long. V lost 2 bases, J lost 5 bases, and 10 bases lay in between. CDR3 in DNA: TGTGCCAGCAGTGAAACAGAAGTCAACGAGCAGTACTTC. Its protein is CASSETEVNEQYF.